These 27 T cell receptor beta chains came from one sample sequenced in a study of cytomegalovirus exposure and HLA in healthy donors. The PCR ran on 60 Vbeta and 13 Jbeta primers. Clones were read by immunoSEQ multiplex PCR, and TCRdb kept only the in-frame ones, dropping some. The profile shows some 78,000 clones, over 70% of them singletons. Sequencing was performed on PBMCs. The receptor set was obtained from a woman aged 45-60 years in good health and CMV-seropositive.

The CDR3 DNA sequence: TGTGCCAGTAGTTTCGACCTGCTTCGGGAGGAGACCCAGTACTTC. Its protein is CASSFDLLREETQYF. The J gene is TRBJ2-5, the V gene TRBV19; D is possibly TRBD2 (6 bases). Per germline, CDR1 LNHDA and CDR2 SQIVND (reference sequence). V lost 5 bases, J lost 5 bases, and 18 bases lay in between. CDR3 length equals 15 residues. The variable domain in full, with the rest retrieved from reference TRBV19 and TRBJ2-5, is DGGITQSPKYLFRKEGQNVTLSCEQNLNHDAMYWYRQDPGQGLRLIYYSQIVNDFQKGDIAEGYSVSREKKESFPLTVTSAQKNPTAFYLCASSFDLLREETQYFGPGTRLLVL.

The genes are TRBV13 and TRBJ2-1; a weak D match, TRBD2 (5 bases). Trimming took 5 bases from V and 8 from J, leaving 13 bases between them. The CDR3 has 13 residues. Germline CDR1 PRHDT, CDR2 FYEKMQ (reference sequence). In DNA, the CDR3 is TGTGCCAGCAGCCCAGGAACTAGGGATGAGCAGTTCTTC. Translation gives CASSPGTRDEQFF.

The V gene is TRBV4-1, the J gene TRBJ2-1; 7 positions agree with TRBD2. CDR1 and CDR2 from the germline V gene are MGHRA and YSYEKL. The CDR3 loop spans 16 amino acids. V was clipped by 1 base and J by 0 bases; unmatched bases: 3. The CDR3 spells CASSQGGGSSYNEQFF. The CDR3 coding sequence is TGCGCCAGCAGCCAAGGGGGCGGGAGCTCCTACAATGAGCAGTTCTTC.

This clone appeared a single time. The gene calls are TRBV18 and TRBJ2-7; TRBD1 might be the D (6 bases). There are 13 residues in the CDR3. Germline V lookup: CDR1 KGHSH, CDR2 LQKENI. The V end lost 6 bases, the J end lost 0 bases, and 9 bases lay between the germline ends. DNA of the CDR3: TGTGCCAGCTCGCCGGACAGCTCCTACGAGCAGTACGTC. Its protein is CASSPDSSYEQYV.

The rearrangement joins TRBV18 to TRBJ2-2; perhaps TRBD2 as D (5 bases). CDR3 length: 13 amino acids. V lost 3 bases and J 7 bases, leaving 9 bases between the germline ends. The germline gives CDR1 KGHSH, CDR2 LQKENI. The CDR3: CASSPGASGELFF. DNA of the CDR3: TGTGCCAGCTCACCGGGAGCCAGCGGGGAGCTGTTTTTT.

V and J are TRBV9 and TRBJ2-7; D call uncertain. Germline loops: CDR1 SGDLS, CDR2 YYNGEE. This CDR3 spans 14 amino acids. The V end lost 0 bases, the J end lost 5 bases, and 12 bases lay between the germline ends. The chain's CDR3 is CASSVGLTVHEQYF. CDR3 coding DNA: TGTGCCAGCAGCGTAGGGTTAACAGTTCACGAGCAGTACTTC.

V gene TRBV6-6 combines with J gene TRBJ1-6, with TRBD1 identical over 11 bases. V shed 5 bases, J shed 7 bases, and the junction held 7 bases outside the gene matches. The length of the CDR3 is 16 residues. Germline CDR1 is MNHNY and CDR2 is SVGAGI (reference sequence). CDR3 amino acids: CASSLLGTGGNSPLHF. The CDR3 DNA reads TGTGCCAGCAGTCTTTTGGGGACAGGGGGGAATTCACCCCTCCACTTT.

The chain couples TRBV6-5 to TRBJ2-1; 9 bases are a match to TRBD2. The CDR3 consists of 15 residues. Trimming took 2 bases from V and 7 from J; bases not matched to a gene: 6. Per the germline V gene, CDR1 is MNHEY and CDR2 is SVGAGI. CDR3 sequence (DNA): TGTGCCAGCAGTTACACGGCGGGAGGGGTAAATGAGCAGTTCTTC. Translation gives CASSYTAGGVNEQFF.

The J gene is TRBJ1-5, the V gene TRBV6-6; D is unresolved. Germline V lookup: CDR1 MNHNY, CDR2 SVGAGI (reference sequence). The CDR3 extends over 14 amino acids. Trimming stripped 5 bases from V and 0 bases from J, with 8 bases between. The chain's CDR3 is CASSRLNSNQPQHF. The CDR3 DNA sequence: TGTGCCAGCAGTCGTCTAAATAGCAATCAGCCCCAGCATTTT.

The gene calls are TRBV9 and TRBJ2-2; D is perhaps TRBD2 (5 bases). The CDR3 length is 13 residues. CDR1 SGDLS and CDR2 YYNGEE come from the germline V gene. The V end lost 0 bases, the J end lost 7 bases, and 7 bases lay between the germline ends. CDR3 residues: CASSVGTLGELFF. The CDR3 DNA follows: TGTGCCAGCAGCGTAGGGACTCTCGGGGAGCTGTTTTTT.

V and J are TRBV19 and TRBJ1-3; D gene unclear. The CDR3 length is 15 residues. CDR1 and CDR2 from the germline V gene are LNHDA and SQIVND (reference sequence). V lost 5 bases and J lost 6, with 17 bases in between. The CDR3 bases are TGTGCCAGTAGTTCCTCCCCCGTGGGCTTAAACACCATATATTTT. This gives the protein CASSSSPVGLNTIYF. The whole variable domain, filled in from reference TRBV19 and TRBJ1-3, reads DGGITQSPKYLFRKEGQNVTLSCEQNLNHDAMYWYRQDPGQGLRLIYYSQIVNDFQKGDIAEGYSVSREKKESFPLTVTSAQKNPTAFYLCASSSSPVGLNTIYFGEGSWLTVV.

The gene calls are TRBV6-5 and TRBJ2-1; TRBD2 aligns across 9 bases. V dropped 5 bases and J dropped 6; count of bases not matched to a gene: 8. From germline, CDR1 is MNHEY and CDR2 SVGAGI. The CDR3 sequence is 15 residues long. DNA of the CDR3: TGTGCCAGCAGTCCCTCGGGCGGGAGGGGCAATGAGCAGTTCTTC. As protein: CASSPSGGRGNEQFF.

Here the CDR3 reads CAIASGQGYEQYF. The CDR3 nucleotides are TGTGCCATCGCGTCGGGACAGGGTTACGAGCAGTACTTC. The gene calls are TRBV10-3 and TRBJ2-7; 9 bases are shared with TRBD1. V was clipped by 8 bases and J by 4 bases; unmatched bases: 6. The CDR3 consists of 13 residues. CDR1 is ENHRY, CDR2 SYGVKD, per germline.

This clone has just a few counts. The J gene is TRBJ2-2, the V gene TRBV7-2; 9 positions agree with TRBD1. CDR1 and CDR2 (germline): SGHTA, FQGNSA. Trimming took 5 bases from V and 1 from J; bases not matched to a gene: 5. This CDR3 is 16 amino acids long. The CDR3 spells CASSKGTGRNTGELFF. DNA of the CDR3: TGTGCCAGCAGCAAAGGGACAGGGCGGAACACCGGGGAGCTGTTTTTT.

This chain connects TRBV19 to TRBJ1-6, with TRBD1 identical over 7 bases. The germline V gene encodes CDR1 LNHDA and CDR2 SQIVND (reference sequence). V shed 6 bases, J shed 6 bases, and the junction held 8 bases outside the gene matches. The CDR3 covers 15 residues. The CDR3 DNA follows: TGTGCCAGTAGACCCGACAGGGCGGTTAATTCACCCCTCCACTTT. Residues: CASRPDRAVNSPLHF. The full variable domain, its missing parts supplied by reference TRBV19 and TRBJ1-6, is DGGITQSPKYLFRKEGQNVTLSCEQNLNHDAMYWYRQDPGQGLRLIYYSQIVNDFQKGDIAEGYSVSREKKESFPLTVTSAQKNPTAFYLCASRPDRAVNSPLHFGNGTRLTVT.

The chain carries TRBV11-2 and TRBJ2-1; 7 bases agree with TRBD1. The CDR3 runs to 14 residues. V gave up 5 bases and J gave up 6 bases; unmatched junction bases: 7. Germline V lookup: CDR1 SGHAT, CDR2 FQNNGV. CDR3 loop: CASSTNRGINEQFF. The CDR3 DNA is TGTGCCAGCAGCACTAACAGGGGTATCAATGAGCAGTTCTTC.

V is TRBV6-5 and J is TRBJ1-2, with D perhaps TRBD1 (5 bases). V was trimmed by 5 bases and J by 1 base, leaving 8 bases between them. CDR3 length: 13 residues. Germline loops: CDR1 MNHEY, CDR2 SVGAGI. CDR3 sequence reads: CASSGQGNYGYTF. CDR3 sequence (DNA): TGTGCCAGCAGTGGCCAGGGTAACTATGGCTACACCTTC.

The chain links TRBV7-8 to TRBJ2-7; TRBD1 agrees at 11 bases. Per the germline V gene, CDR1 is SGHVS and CDR2 is FQNEAQ. V was clipped by 0 bases and J by 4 bases; unmatched bases: 5. The CDR3 spans 16 residues. This chain's CDR3 is CASSLARDRGKYEQYF. CDR3 in DNA: TGTGCCAGCAGCTTAGCCAGGGACAGGGGGAAATACGAGCAGTACTTC.

The rearrangement joins TRBV27 to TRBJ2-7; 12 bases fit TRBD1. This CDR3 is 15 amino acids long. J lost 6 bases, V lost 5 bases, and 8 bases had no gene match. Germline CDR1 reads MNHEY; CDR2 reads SMNVEV (reference sequence). The CDR3 reads CASSTRDRGRPEQYF. Written as DNA, the CDR3 is TGTGCCAGCAGTACCCGGGACAGGGGGCGACCCGAGCAGTACTTC.

The J gene is TRBJ2-3, the V gene TRBV9; 7 bases fit TRBD2. V dropped 0 bases and J dropped 2; count of bases not matched to a gene: 3. Germline-derived CDR1 and CDR2 are SGDLS and YYNGEE. This CDR3 has 15 amino acids. The CDR3, as DNA: TGTGCCAGCAGCGTAGTGGGGGGGACCACAGATACGCAGTATTTT. This translates into CASSVVGGTTDTQYF.

This clone was seen a handful of times. The rearrangement uses TRBV10-2 and TRBJ1-3; 7 positions agree with TRBD1. Looked up from germline, CDR1 is WSHSY and CDR2 is SAAADI. J was trimmed by 0 bases and V by 7 bases; bases with no gene match: 6. CDR3 size: 15 residues. The CDR3 DNA reads as TGCGCCAGCATCGACAGGGCCTTCTCTGGAAACACCATATATTTT. As protein: CASIDRAFSGNTIYF.

The rearrangement links TRBV7-2 to TRBJ1-2; the D is unclear. V dropped 2 bases and J dropped 5 bases, with 6 bases sitting between them. Germline V gene lookup returns CDR1 SGHTA and CDR2 FQGNSA. The CDR3 covers 12 residues. The CDR3 sequence: CASSLRLYGYTF. The CDR3 DNA follows: TGTGCCAGCAGCTTAAGACTATATGGCTACACCTTC.

V is TRBV2 and J is TRBJ2-4; tentatively, D is TRBD2 (5 bases). The V end lost 5 bases, the J end lost 0 bases, and 14 bases lay between the germline ends. The CDR3 totals 16 residues. Germline V CDR1 and CDR2: SNHLY, FYNNEI. The CDR3 here is CASSPRAPLAKNIQYF. The CDR3 bases are TGTGCCAGCAGTCCGCGGGCACCCTTAGCCAAAAACATTCAGTACTTC.

The chain has TRBV5-6 and TRBJ2-5, with 10 bases aligning to TRBD2. Germline V lookup: CDR1 SGHDT, CDR2 YYEEEE. Unmatched junction bases numbered 10, after V lost 4 bases and J lost 7 bases. CDR3 length: 15 residues. The chain's CDR3 is CASSRGLAGDVTQYF. Written as DNA, the CDR3 is TGTGCCAGCAGCCGTGGGCTAGCGGGAGACGTGACCCAGTACTTC.

V is TRBV7-2 and J is TRBJ1-1; 7 nucleotides match TRBD1. The CDR3 length is 13 residues. CDR1 is SGHTA, CDR2 FQGNSA, per germline. V was pared by 3 bases and J by 6 bases, with 4 bases of the junction left unmatched. CDR3 DNA: TGTGCCAGCAGCTTGGGACAGCCCCCTGAAGCTTTCTTT. It yields the protein CASSLGQPPEAFF.

The chain recombines TRBV19 with TRBJ2-1; 8 bases agree with TRBD1. CDR1 and CDR2 from the germline V gene are LNHDA and SQIVND (reference sequence). This CDR3 spans 15 amino acids. V gave up 1 base and J gave up 3 bases; unmatched junction bases: 2. Here the CDR3 DNA reads TGTGCCAGTAGTATAGGACAGGGGATCTACAATGAGCAGTTCTTC. Translation: CASSIGQGIYNEQFF. The whole variable domain, filled in from reference TRBV19 and TRBJ2-1, reads DGGITQSPKYLFRKEGQNVTLSCEQNLNHDAMYWYRQDPGQGLRLIYYSQIVNDFQKGDIAEGYSVSREKKESFPLTVTSAQKNPTAFYLCASSIGQGIYNEQFFGPGTRLTVL.

The rearrangement joins TRBV20-1 to TRBJ2-1; D not certain. The CDR3 is 10 residues long. Trimming cost V 6 bases and J 8 bases, with 8 bases left between them. Looked up from germline, CDR1 is DFQATT and CDR2 is SNEGSKA (reference sequence). The CDR3 sequence: CSAVRYEQFF. The CDR3 bases are TGCAGTGCCGTGAGATATGAGCAGTTCTTC.